This T cell receptor beta chain is from a study of cytomegalovirus exposure and HLA in healthy donors. The primer mix had 60 Vbeta and 13 Jbeta primers. Measured with immunoSEQ multiplex PCR; TCRdb has only the in-frame clones, and not every one. The table includes about 110,000 clones, approximately 82% detected once. Trimming cost V 6 bases and J 7 bases, with 16 bases left between them. The length of the CDR3 is 13 residues. The germline V gene has CDR1 LNHDA and CDR2 SQIVND (reference sequence). The clonotype comes from a man between 25 and 39 years old in good health and CMV-seropositive. This chain connects TRBV19 to TRBJ2-7, with a possible D match to TRBD1 (5 bases). Sequences were obtained from PBMCs. The CDR3 DNA reads as TGTGCCAGTAGGTTGGGTGGGGCAGGAGAGCAGTACTTC. Residues: CASRLGGAGEQYF.